Following are 13 T cell receptor beta chains from one sample sequenced in a study of spatial heterogeneity in lung cancer. Time point indicated: sample taken at primary tumor resection. Whole RNA from tumor, nontumor lung or frozen PBMC was sequenced unsorted. Each CDR3 protein is one row after TCRdb ran MiXCR on the 5' RACE reads. The sample carries about 14,000 distinct CDR3 sequences, around a tenth recorded once. The input for sequencing was PBMCs, taken at surgery. Source of these receptors: a male donor with early-stage non-small cell lung cancer.

This clonotype was detected many times. The chain is built from TRBV28 and TRBJ2-7; TRBD2 matches at 8 bases. Germline-derived CDR1 and CDR2 are MDHEN and SYDVKM. With 1 base clipped from V and 6 bases from J, the junction kept 8 bases outside the gene matches. The CDR3 contains 15 residues. The CDR3 nucleotides are TGTGCCAGCAGTTTATTGTACGGGAGGGCCTCCGAGCAGTACTTC. Amino acids: CASSLLYGRASEQYF.

The V and J genes are TRBV20-1 and TRBJ2-7; 9 bases fit TRBD2. With V trimmed by 0 bases and J by 2 bases, 5 bases remained unmatched. The CDR3 runs 15 residues. Germline V CDR1 and CDR2: DFQATT, SNEGSKA (reference sequence). DNA of the CDR3: TGCAGTGCTAGAGATAGACGCGGGAGGGCCTACGAGCAGTACTTC. It is translated as CSARDRRGRAYEQYF.

This clonotype occurred many times. This chain connects TRBV12-3 or TRBV12-4 to TRBJ2-7; no reliable D call. This CDR3 region has 13 residues. V lost 5 bases and J 6 bases, leaving 14 bases between the germline ends. The CDR3 nucleotides are TGTGCCAGCAGTACCGACCGGCACGGCGAGCAGTACTTC. As protein: CASSTDRHGEQYF.

This clonotype qualifies as medium-sized (0.01 to 0.1%). The rearrangement joins TRBV20-1 to TRBJ2-3, with D hard to call. The V gene's germline CDR1 is DFQATT and CDR2 SNEGSKA (reference sequence). The CDR3 runs 10 residues. Trimming shortened V by 3 bases and J by 4 bases, and 2 bases separated the two germline ends. CDR3 in DNA: TGCAGTGCTAGGGCAGATACGCAGTATTTT. Amino acid sequence: CSARADTQYF.

In its sample, this clonotype was seen many times. V and J are TRBV12-3 or TRBV12-4 and TRBJ2-3; 16 bases are shared with TRBD2. The CDR3 is 16 amino acids. V shed 6 bases and J 9 bases; nucleotides not matched to a gene: 9. In DNA, the CDR3 is TGTGCCAGCAGCTCTGGGACTAGCGGGAGGGGAGACACGCAGTATTTT. Residues: CASSSGTSGRGDTQYF.

The V and J genes are TRBV4-2 and TRBJ2-2; no reliable D call. V lost 1 base, J lost 1 base, and 10 bases lay in between. Germline V CDR1 and CDR2: LGHNA, YNFKEQ. This CDR3 has 16 residues. The CDR3 region is CASSQVVRQNTGELFF. In DNA, the CDR3 is TGTGCCAGCAGCCAAGTTGTGCGACAGAACACCGGGGAGCTGTTTTTT.

This clonotype was seen many times. This chain joins TRBV6-4 and TRBJ1-1, with D maybe TRBD1 (5 bases). The CDR3 is 15 residues long. The germline CDR1 and CDR2 sequences are MRHNA and SNTAGT. V was cut by 6 bases and J by 8 bases, with 22 bases left in between. CDR3 coding DNA: TGTGCCAGCAGAGCCTTCCACAACACCGACAGCGAAGCTTTCTTT. It encodes CASRAFHNTDSEAFF.

The chain combines TRBV7-6 with TRBJ1-2; D is undetermined. This CDR3 is 14 amino acids long. Trimming pared 1 base from V and 4 bases from J, leaving 10 bases between. CDR1 and CDR2 from the germline V gene are SGHVS and FNYEAQ. The CDR3 reads CASSLDEAAYGYTF. The CDR3 coding sequence is TGTGCCAGCAGCTTAGATGAGGCAGCCTATGGCTACACCTTC.

This clonotype came up many times. The chain joins TRBV19 to TRBJ2-1, with 16 bases identical to TRBD2. Germline V gene lookup returns CDR1 LNHDA and CDR2 SQIVND (reference sequence). The CDR3 is made up of 19 amino acids. The V segment lost 1 base and the J segment 7 bases; nucleotides outside the gene matches: 10. The CDR3: CASSIGGGLAGGPRNEQFF. CDR3 coding DNA: TGTGCCAGTAGTATAGGAGGGGGACTAGCGGGAGGGCCGAGGAATGAGCAGTTCTTC.

There are many counts of this clonotype. CDR3: CASSDPMRNIQYF. The CDR3 nucleotides are TGCGCCAGCAGTGACCCGATGAGGAACATTCAGTACTTC. This chain uses TRBV10-1 with TRBJ2-4; D is unclear. From germline, CDR1 is WNHNN and CDR2 SYGVQD (reference sequence). This CDR3 is 13 amino acids long. Trimming shortened V by 3 bases and J by 7 bases, and 10 bases separated the two germline ends.

This clonotype showed up many times. The rearrangement links TRBV7-8 to TRBJ1-5; the D is unclear. Germline-derived CDR1 and CDR2 are SGHVS and FQNEAQ. V lost 6 bases and J 9 bases, leaving 9 bases between the germline ends. The CDR3 contains 11 residues. The CDR3 loop reads CASRRLMPQHF. Here the CDR3 DNA reads TGTGCCAGCAGGCGACTAATGCCCCAGCATTTT.

This clonotype was recorded once. The rearrangement joins TRBV4-2 to TRBJ2-2; 7 nucleotides line up with TRBD2. The germline CDR1 and CDR2 sequences are LGHNA and YNFKEQ. Trimming took 5 bases from V and 3 from J; bases not matched to a gene: 3. This CDR3 is 14 amino acids long. The CDR3 spells CASSVRGDTGELFF. The CDR3 DNA reads as TGTGCCAGCAGCGTTCGGGGGGACACCGGGGAGCTGTTTTTT.

This clonotype has a count of ten or more. The chain recombines TRBV7-9 with TRBJ1-2, with a weak D call TRBD1 (6 bases). CDR1 is SEHNR and CDR2 is FQNEAQ in the germline V gene (reference sequence). V lost 5 bases, J lost 3 bases, and 22 bases lay in between. CDR3 length: 17 amino acids. The CDR3 loop is CASSQPAGDLWDYGYTF. The CDR3 DNA follows: TGTGCCAGCAGCCAGCCGGCAGGGGACCTTTGGGACTATGGCTACACCTTC.